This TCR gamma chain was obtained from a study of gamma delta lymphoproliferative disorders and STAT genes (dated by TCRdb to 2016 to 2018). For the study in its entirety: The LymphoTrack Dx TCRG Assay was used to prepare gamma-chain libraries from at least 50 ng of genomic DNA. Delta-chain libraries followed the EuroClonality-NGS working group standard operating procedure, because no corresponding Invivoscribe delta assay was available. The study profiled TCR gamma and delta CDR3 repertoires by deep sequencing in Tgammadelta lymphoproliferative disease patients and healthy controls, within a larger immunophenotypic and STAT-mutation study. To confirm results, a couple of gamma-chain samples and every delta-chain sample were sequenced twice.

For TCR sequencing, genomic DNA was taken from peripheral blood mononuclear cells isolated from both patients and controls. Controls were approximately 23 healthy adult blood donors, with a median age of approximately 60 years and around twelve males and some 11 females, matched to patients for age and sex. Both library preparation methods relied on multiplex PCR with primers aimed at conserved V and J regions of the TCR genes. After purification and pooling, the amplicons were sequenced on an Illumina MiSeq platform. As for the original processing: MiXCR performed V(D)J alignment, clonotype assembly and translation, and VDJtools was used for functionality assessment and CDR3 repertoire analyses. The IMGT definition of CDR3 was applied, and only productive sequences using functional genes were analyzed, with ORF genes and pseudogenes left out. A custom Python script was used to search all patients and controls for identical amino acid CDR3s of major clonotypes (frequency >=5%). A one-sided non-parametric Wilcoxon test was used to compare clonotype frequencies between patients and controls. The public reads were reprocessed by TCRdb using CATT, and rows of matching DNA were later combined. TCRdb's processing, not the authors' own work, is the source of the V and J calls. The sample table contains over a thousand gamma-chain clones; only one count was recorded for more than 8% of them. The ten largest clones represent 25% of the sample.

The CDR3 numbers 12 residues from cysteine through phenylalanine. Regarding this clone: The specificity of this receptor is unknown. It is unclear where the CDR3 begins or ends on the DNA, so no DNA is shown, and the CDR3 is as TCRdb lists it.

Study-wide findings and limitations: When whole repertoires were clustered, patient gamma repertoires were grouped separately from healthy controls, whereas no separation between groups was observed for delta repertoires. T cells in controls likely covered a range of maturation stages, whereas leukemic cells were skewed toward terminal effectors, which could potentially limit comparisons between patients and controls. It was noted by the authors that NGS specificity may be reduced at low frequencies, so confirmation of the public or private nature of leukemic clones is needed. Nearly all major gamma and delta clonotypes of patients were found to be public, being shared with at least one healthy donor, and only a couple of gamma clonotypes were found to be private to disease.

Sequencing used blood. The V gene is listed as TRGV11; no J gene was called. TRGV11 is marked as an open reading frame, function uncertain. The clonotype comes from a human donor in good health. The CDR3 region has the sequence CTTVPVQRGKLF.